Listed below are T cell receptor beta chains from one sample, sequenced in a study of OX40 agonist ivuxolimab in advanced cancers. TCRdb keeps only in-frame clones here, not all; method: immunoSEQ multiplex PCR. Altogether some 69,000 clones are present, about 89% being singletons, with the ten largest covering around 0.31%. The sample was CD4+ or CD8+ T cells sorted from blood, taken in a trial of the OX40 agonist ivuxolimab. The receptors stem from an adult with an advanced solid tumor such as melanoma, head and neck, liver or kidney cancer. Each CDR3 is given with its conserved first and last residue. The D gene is left open where the match is weak. Clone sizes are given selectively: once, few, many, or a class where the clone is expanded.

D,size,J,V,DNA,CDR3
NA,NA,TRBJ1-3,TRBV28,TGTGCCAGCAGAGCACAGGGCTCTGGAAACACCATATATTTT,CASRAQGSGNTIYF
NA,NA,TRBJ2-7,TRBV7-9,TGTGCCAGCAGCCCCGTCGGCAGTTCCTACGAGCAGTACTTC,CASSPVGSSYEQYF
NA,NA,TRBJ1-4,TRBV6-1,TGTGCCAGCGTACCGGGACCCCAACGTGAAAAACTGTTTTTT,CASVPGPQREKLFF
TRBD1,NA,TRBJ2-5,TRBV5-4,TGTGCCAGCAGCATTACCGGGACAGCCCTAGAGACCCAGTACTTC,CASSITGTALETQYF
TRBD2,NA,TRBJ2-1,TRBV5-1,TGCGCCAGCAGCTGGGGGACTAGCGGGATCTACAATGAGCAGTTCTTC,CASSWGTSGIYNEQFF
NA,NA,TRBJ1-2,TRBV15,TGTGCCACCAGCCCCCGCCCGGGGAGGGACTATGGCTACACCTTC,CATSPRPGRDYGYTF
TRBD1,once,TRBJ1-2,TRBV30,TGTGCCTGGACGGTGTGGCAGGGGGCGTCCTATGGCTACACCTTC,CAWTVWQGASYGYTF
NA,NA,TRBJ2-1,TRBV7-6,TGTGCCAGCAGCCCTAGTCGGGGGAGCTCCTACAATGAGCAGTTCTTC,CASSPSRGSSYNEQFF
TRBD1,NA,TRBJ1-2,TRBV19,TGTGCCAGTAGTATAGAGGACAGGGGACTACTATATGGCTACACCTTC,CASSIEDRGLLYGYTF
TRBD2,NA,TRBJ2-7,TRBV27,TGTGCCAGCCGAACGGGGGGGGTAGGGTTCTACGAGCAGTACTTC,CASRTGGVGFYEQYF
NA,NA,TRBJ2-2,TRBV5-1,TGCGCCAGCAGCCCCCTCACTAGGGGGGTCGGGACCGGGGAGCTGTTTTTT,CASSPLTRGVGTGELFF
NA,NA,TRBJ2-7,TRBV29-1,TGCAGCGTTGTGACGACAGGAGTTAAAGTCGAGCAGTACTTC,CSVVTTGVKVEQYF
NA,NA,TRBJ1-2,TRBV19,TGTGCCAGTAGTGCGACAGCGAACTATGGCTACACCTTC,CASSATANYGYTF
TRBD1,NA,TRBJ2-6,TRBV4-1,TGCGCCAGCAGCCGAACCGGGACAGGGGGCTCTGGGGCCAACGTCCTGACTTTC,CASSRTGTGGSGANVLTF
TRBD2,NA,TRBJ2-1,TRBV5-1,TGCGCCAGCAGCAAGCGGGAGTCGGACAATGAGCAGTTCTTC,CASSKRESDNEQFF
NA,NA,TRBJ2-1,TRBV19,TGTGCCAGTAGTATCTTCTTAGGGCGCGGCAATGAGCAGTTCTTC,CASSIFLGRGNEQFF
NA,NA,TRBJ1-2,TRBV28,TGTGCCCATAGGCCCAAGGGGTTCTATGGCTACACCTTC,CAHRPKGFYGYTF
TRBD1,NA,TRBJ1-1,TRBV5-5,TGTGCCAGCAGCTCGGGACAGGGGATGATCGGCACTGAAGCTTTCTTT,CASSSGQGMIGTEAFF
NA,once,TRBJ2-3,TRBV5-1,TGCGCCAGCAGCTTGATTCCTGGGAGCACAGATACGCAGTATTTT,CASSLIPGSTDTQYF
NA,NA,TRBJ1-6,TRBV7-6,TGTGCCAGCAGCCCAGGCCCGAATTCACCCCTCCACTTT,CASSPGPNSPLHF
TRBD1,NA,TRBJ2-1,TRBV6-5,TGTGCCAGCAGTCGACCGGGACAGGGGGCCAATGAGCAGTTCTTC,CASSRPGQGANEQFF
NA,NA,TRBJ1-2,TRBV6-5,TGTGCCAGCAGTTCCCCATCCTCCGGGGACACCCCGTCCTTC,CASSSPSSGDTPSF
TRBD2,NA,TRBJ2-3,TRBV11-3,TGTGCCAGCAGCTCCGGACTAGGCACAGATACGCAGTATTTT,CASSSGLGTDTQYF
NA,medium-sized,TRBJ2-5,TRBV7-9,TGTGCCAGCAGCTCCCGACAGATCCAAGAGACCCAGTACTTC,CASSSRQIQETQYF
NA,NA,TRBJ1-1,TRBV27,TGTGCCAGCAGACTTAGACCGAACACTGAAGCTTTCTTT,CASRLRPNTEAFF
TRBD1,NA,TRBJ1-2,TRBV19,TGTGCCAGTAGTTTGCAGACAGGGCCCGACTATGGCTACACCTTC,CASSLQTGPDYGYTF
TRBD2,NA,TRBJ2-2,TRBV5-4,TGTGCCAGCAGCTTGGCCCGGACTAGCGGGAGGGCGAGCACCGGGGAGCTGTTTTTT,CASSLARTSGRASTGELFF
TRBD2,NA,TRBJ2-7,TRBV6-6,TGTGCCAGCAGTTACCCGGGAGGAAGTGGCGAGCAGTACTTC,CASSYPGGSGEQYF
TRBD1,few,TRBJ1-2,TRBV11-2,TGTGCCAGCAGCTACACAGGGGTGGACTATGGCTACACCTTC,CASSYTGVDYGYTF
NA,NA,TRBJ2-7,TRBV5-4,TGTGCCAGCAGCTTAGGCTCCCCTATGGCCTACGAGCAGTACTTC,CASSLGSPMAYEQYF
NA,few,TRBJ1-3,TRBV27,TGTGCCAGCAGTAAAATACAGGGACTCTCTGGAAACACCATATATTTT,CASSKIQGLSGNTIYF
NA,NA,TRBJ1-4,TRBV7-9,TGTGCCAGCAGCTTAGCGGGGCGACTTAATGAAAAACTGTTTTTT,CASSLAGRLNEKLFF
NA,NA,TRBJ2-7,TRBV6-1,TGTGCCAGCAGTGAAATCGACAATATATCCTACGAGCAGTACTTC,CASSEIDNISYEQYF
NA,NA,TRBJ2-1,TRBV28,TGTGCCAGCAGCCCTCCTTGGGCCTCCTACAATGAGCAGTTCTTC,CASSPPWASYNEQFF
TRBD1,NA,TRBJ2-3,TRBV5-6,TGTGCCAGCAGCTACCGGACAGGGGGCACCGATACGCAGTATTTT,CASSYRTGGTDTQYF
NA,NA,TRBJ2-3,TRBV25-1,TGTGCCAGCTCGATGGGACAATCAGCAACAGATACGCAGTATTTT,CASSMGQSATDTQYF
NA,NA,TRBJ1-1,TRBV28,TGTGCCAGCAGGTACCTAGTGGGGACGGGAAACACTGAAGCTTTCTTT,CASRYLVGTGNTEAFF
NA,NA,TRBJ1-2,TRBV7-9,TGTGCCAGCAGCTTAGGTCTATCCTCCTATGGCTACACCTTC,CASSLGLSSYGYTF
NA,few,TRBJ2-7,TRBV18,TGTGCCAGCTCCCGTAGTACGGGGGTGTTGGACGAGCAGTACTTC,CASSRSTGVLDEQYF
NA,NA,TRBJ1-6,TRBV7-9,TGTGCCAGCAGCTTAACGGGACTAAATTCACCCCTCCACTTT,CASSLTGLNSPLHF
NA,few,TRBJ2-5,TRBV9,TGTGCCAGCAGCGACCCGGGACGGCAGTACTTC,CASSDPGRQYF
NA,NA,TRBJ1-4,TRBV5-1,TGCGCCAGCACCACTGACAGAGTCGGGTCGAATGAAAAACTGTTTTTT,CASTTDRVGSNEKLFF
NA,NA,TRBJ1-5,TRBV2,TGTGCCAGCAGTACGGACGTTAATCAGCCCCAGCATTTT,CASSTDVNQPQHF
TRBD2,once,TRBJ2-1,TRBV13,TGTGCCAGCAGTTTCGCAGGTGGGGGACTAGCGGGAGTCGGGGTTGGTGAGCAGTTCTTC,CASSFAGGGLAGVGVGEQFF
TRBD1,NA,TRBJ1-2,TRBV29-1,TGCAGCGTGGGGACAGGGGCCCGTTTTGGCTACACCTTC,CSVGTGARFGYTF
TRBD1,NA,TRBJ2-2,TRBV29-1,TGCAGCGCTAGCCGACAGGGGACTAACACCGGGGAGCTGTTTTTT,CSASRQGTNTGELFF
TRBD1,NA,TRBJ2-7,TRBV5-1,TGCGCCAGCAGCTTGGGACAAAGGACAGGGGTGGGGAACGAGCAGTACTTC,CASSLGQRTGVGNEQYF
NA,NA,TRBJ2-3,TRBV19,TGTGCCAGTAGTATTACTGCGGGCCGTAGCACAGATACGCAGTATTTT,CASSITAGRSTDTQYF
TRBD2,few,TRBJ2-3,TRBV4-1,TGCGCCAGCAGCCAAGATAGCGGGAGGAGCCCAGATACGCAGTATTTT,CASSQDSGRSPDTQYF